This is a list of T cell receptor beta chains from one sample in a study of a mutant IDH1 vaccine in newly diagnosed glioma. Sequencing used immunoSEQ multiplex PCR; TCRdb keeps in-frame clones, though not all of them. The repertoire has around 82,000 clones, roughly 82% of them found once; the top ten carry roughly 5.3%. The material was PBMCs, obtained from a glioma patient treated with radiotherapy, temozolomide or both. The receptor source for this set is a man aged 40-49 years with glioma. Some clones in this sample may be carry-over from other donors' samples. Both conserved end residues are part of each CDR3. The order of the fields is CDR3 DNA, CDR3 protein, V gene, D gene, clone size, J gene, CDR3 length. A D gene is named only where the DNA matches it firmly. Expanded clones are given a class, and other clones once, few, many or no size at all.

TGTGCCGGGGGACAAAGAGGCTACACCTTC CAGGQRGYTF TRBV30 - few TRBJ1-2 10
TGCGCCAGCAGCCCCTCGGGGGGGGCTGTAGTAACCGGGGAGCTGTTTTTT CASSPSGGAVVTGELFF TRBV4-1 TRBD2 - TRBJ2-2 17
TGTGCCAGCAGCAAAATGGGGACTGTGGGTGAAAAACTGTTTTTT CASSKMGTVGEKLFF TRBV7-9 - - TRBJ1-4 15
TGCAGTGCTCCGGACCGGCACACCATATATTTT CSAPDRHTIYF TRBV20-1 - - TRBJ1-3 11
TGTGCCAGCAGTTTATCCCCGGCCAGGAGGAACACTGAAGCTTTCTTT CASSLSPARRNTEAFF TRBV27 - - TRBJ1-1 16
TGTGCCAGCAGCGTAGAAGGAATCACTGAAGCTTTCTTT CASSVEGITEAFF TRBV9 - few TRBJ1-1 13
TGCGCCAGCAGCTCGCACAAGACTAGCGCCTCTGGGGAGCAGTACTTC CASSSHKTSASGEQYF TRBV5-1 TRBD2 - TRBJ2-7 16
TGCGCCAGCAGCTTGTCGGGGGAAACCTACGAGCAGTACTTC CASSLSGETYEQYF TRBV5-1 - - TRBJ2-7 14
TGTGCCAGCAGCTTGACCGGCGGGGGGAACACCATATATTTT CASSLTGGGNTIYF TRBV7-9 - - TRBJ1-3 14
TGTGCCAGCAGCCTTGGACACGATCAGCCCCAGCATTTT CASSLGHDQPQHF TRBV5-4 - - TRBJ1-5 13
TGTGCCAGCAGCCGGAACGGAAAGAATTCACCCCTCCACTTT CASSRNGKNSPLHF TRBV27 - - TRBJ1-6 14
TGTGCCAGCTCACCAAATGGAGGGGAGGGAGAGACCCAGTACTTC CASSPNGGEGETQYF TRBV18 TRBD2 - TRBJ2-5 15
TGTGCCAGCAGTAGACAGGGTTACACTGAAGCTTTCTTT CASSRQGYTEAFF TRBV7-6 TRBD1 - TRBJ1-1 13
TGTGCCTCACAGGGGATTCGAAACATTCAGTACTTC CASQGIRNIQYF TRBV30 TRBD1 - TRBJ2-4 12
TGTGCCACCAGCAGAGAGAGTGCAGGGGCCGCTTACGAGCAGTACTTC CATSRESAGAAYEQYF TRBV15 - - TRBJ2-7 16
TGTGCCAGCAGCCCGCGGTTATTCGGGGGCGGAGGGGAGAACACTGAAGCTTTCTTT CASSPRLFGGGGENTEAFF TRBV7-6 - - TRBJ1-1 19